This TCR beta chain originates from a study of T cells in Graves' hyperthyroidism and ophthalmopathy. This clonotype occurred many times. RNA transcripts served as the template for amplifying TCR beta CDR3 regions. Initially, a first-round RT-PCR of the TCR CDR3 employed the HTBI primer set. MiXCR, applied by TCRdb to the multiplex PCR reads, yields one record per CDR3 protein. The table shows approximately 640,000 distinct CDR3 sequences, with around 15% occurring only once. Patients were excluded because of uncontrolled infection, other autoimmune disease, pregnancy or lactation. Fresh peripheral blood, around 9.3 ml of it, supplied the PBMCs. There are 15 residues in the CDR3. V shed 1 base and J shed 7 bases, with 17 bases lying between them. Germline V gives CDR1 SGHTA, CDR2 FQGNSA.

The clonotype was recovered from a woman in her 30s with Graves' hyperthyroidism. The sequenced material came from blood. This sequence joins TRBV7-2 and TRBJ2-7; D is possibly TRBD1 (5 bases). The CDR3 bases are TGTGCCAGCAGCTTAGATGGGGCAGGGCATCGGGAGCAGTACTTC. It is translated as CASSLDGAGHREQYF.